This TCR beta chain stems from a study of shared clonotypes between healthy human individuals. Study-wide points: Compared with memory subsets, naive subsets generally had larger estimated richness.

Clones were read by immunoSEQ multiplex PCR, and TCRdb kept only the in-frame ones, dropping some. Of around 320,000 clones in the sample, more than 75% were seen once. The trim removed 3 bases at V and 6 bases at J, leaving 13 bases unmatched. CDR1 SEHNR and CDR2 FQNEAQ come from the germline V gene (reference sequence). This CDR3 region has 16 residues. In the case of this clone: Its target is not known.

This chain joins TRBV7-9 and TRBJ1-2, with 7 bases identical to TRBD1. The sequence was obtained from a young man in good health. Material for sequencing was memory CD8+ T cells sorted from blood. The subset was: CD45RO+ cells pooled with CCR7-negative TemRA cells. CDR3: CASSLDTQGIENGYTF. CDR3 coding DNA: TGTGCCAGCAGCTTGGACACACAGGGGATAGAGAATGGCTACACCTTC.